These 14 T cell receptor beta chains came from one sample sequenced in a study of cytomegalovirus exposure and HLA in healthy donors. Here immunoSEQ multiplex PCR was the method, and the copy in TCRdb shows in-frame clones only, minus some. The data hold approximately 72,000 clones, with around 94% observed a single time. Specimen: PBMCs. The receptors originated from a woman between 18 and 29 years old in good health and CMV-seronegative.

J is TRBJ2-1 and V is TRBV28, with a weak D call TRBD2 (7 bases). Trimming stripped 7 bases from V and 1 base from J, with 17 bases between. Germline CDR1 and CDR2: MDHEN and SYDVKM. The CDR3 contains 16 residues. CDR3 sequence (DNA): TGTGCCAGCACCAAAGGGGGGGCCGTATCCTACAATGAGCAGTTCTTC. It is translated as CASTKGGAVSYNEQFF. Full variable domain (missing parts from reference TRBV28 and TRBJ2-1): DVKVTQSSRYLVKRTGEKVFLECVQDMDHENMFWYRQDPGLGLRLIYFSYDVKMKEKGDIPEGYSVSREKKERFSLILESASTNQTSMYLCASTKGGAVSYNEQFFGPGTRLTVL.

The CDR3 nucleotides read TGCGCCAGCAGCCCGTCAGGCACAGATACGCAGTATTTT. This codes for CASSPSGTDTQYF. The chain carries TRBV5-1 and TRBJ2-3; D is undetermined. CDR3 length equals 13 residues. Trimming removed 4 bases at V and 1 base at J, with 7 bases between. CDR1 is SGHRS and CDR2 is YFSETQ in the germline V gene.

J is TRBJ1-2 and V is TRBV7-3; the D gene is possibly TRBD1 (5 bases). The CDR3 loop spans 13 amino acids. Germline loops: CDR1 SGHTA, CDR2 FQGTGA. With 2 bases removed from V and 8 bases from J, the gap between germline ends came to 12 bases. CDR3 nucleotides: TGTGCCAGCAGCTTAGGGGGGGTTGGCGGCTACACCTTC. Protein: CASSLGGVGGYTF. Combining the CDR3 with reference TRBV7-3 and TRBJ1-2 gives the whole variable domain GAGVSQTPSNKVTEKGKYVELRCDPISGHTALYWYRQSLGQGPEFLIYFQGTGAADDSGLPNDRFFAVRPEGSVSTLKIQRTERGDSAVYLCASSLGGVGGYTFGSGTRLTVV.

This clone was recorded once. This sequence joins TRBV27 and TRBJ2-1, with a tentative D call TRBD1 (5 bases). Germline loops: CDR1 MNHEY, CDR2 SMNVEV (reference sequence). The CDR3 contains 13 residues. V was pared by 2 bases and J by 9 bases, with 11 bases between. The CDR3 here is CASSLGARGEQFF. CDR3 coding DNA: TGTGCCAGCAGTTTAGGGGCCCGTGGTGAGCAGTTCTTC.

V gene TRBV9 combines with J gene TRBJ2-5; 7 positions match TRBD1. The trim removed 3 bases at V and 2 bases at J, leaving 13 bases unmatched. The CDR3 has 17 residues. Germline V gene sequence: CDR1 SGDLS, CDR2 YYNGEE. The CDR3, as DNA: TGTGCCAGCAGCGCCACCCTAGGACAGGTCCTTCAAGAGACCCAGTACTTC. Protein sequence: CASSATLGQVLQETQYF. Based on the CDR3 plus reference TRBV9 and TRBJ2-5, the full variable domain is DSGVTQTPKHLITATGQRVTLRCSPRSGDLSVYWYQQSLDQGLQFLIQYYNGEERAKGNILERFSAQQFPDLHSELNLSSLELGDSALYFCASSATLGQVLQETQYFGPGTRLLVL.

This clone was seen many times. The chain couples TRBV4-2 to TRBJ2-7; 10 nucleotides match TRBD2. Germline values: CDR1 LGHNA, CDR2 YNFKEQ. There are 15 residues in the CDR3. J was trimmed by 2 bases and V by 1 base; bases with no gene match: 2. Written as DNA, the CDR3 is TGTGCCAGCAGCCAAGGTCTAGCGGGGGCCTACGAGCAGTACTTC. This gives the protein CASSQGLAGAYEQYF.

The chain links TRBV5-6 to TRBJ2-6; D not resolved. CDR1 SGHDT and CDR2 YYEEEE come from the germline V gene. V was cut by 4 bases and J by 2 bases, with 10 bases left in between. This CDR3 is 15 amino acids long. CDR3 region: CASSLIRAGANVLTF. The CDR3 coding sequence is TGTGCCAGCAGCCTGATACGGGCTGGGGCCAACGTCCTGACTTTC.

This clone was detected only once. The chain is built from TRBV5-5 and TRBJ1-4; 11 positions agree with TRBD1. Trimming at V came to 6 bases and at J to 7 bases, leaving 8 bases not matched to a gene. This CDR3 spans 15 amino acids. Germline V gene data show CDR1 as SGHKS and CDR2 as YYEKEE (reference sequence). The CDR3 reads CASNGPGQGVEKLFF. CDR3 nucleotide sequence: TGTGCCAGCAACGGACCGGGACAGGGGGTTGAAAAACTGTTTTTT.

The rearrangement joins TRBV14 to TRBJ1-1; unclear D gene. Germline V gene sequence: CDR1 SGHDN, CDR2 FVKESK. With 0 bases removed from V and 1 base from J, the gap between germline ends came to 9 bases. The CDR3 spans 15 residues. The CDR3: CASSQDLGENTEAFF. The CDR3 nucleotides are TGTGCCAGCAGCCAAGATCTCGGGGAGAACACTGAAGCTTTCTTT.

The rearrangement joins TRBV7-3 to TRBJ1-1, with TRBD1 matching 8 bases. V trimming: 5 bases; J trimming: 1 base; junction bases outside the gene matches: 6. Germline values: CDR1 SGHTA, CDR2 FQGTGA. The CDR3 sequence is 15 residues long. The CDR3: CASSKNQGANTEAFF. The CDR3 DNA is TGTGCCAGCAGCAAAAACCAGGGGGCGAACACTGAAGCTTTCTTT. Together with reference TRBV7-3 and TRBJ1-1, the CDR3 gives the full variable domain: GAGVSQTPSNKVTEKGKYVELRCDPISGHTALYWYRQSLGQGPEFLIYFQGTGAADDSGLPNDRFFAVRPEGSVSTLKIQRTERGDSAVYLCASSKNQGANTEAFFGQGTRLTVV.

The rearrangement uses TRBV4-2 and TRBJ2-2; 13 bases fit TRBD2. The CDR3 covers 18 residues. Germline values: CDR1 LGHNA, CDR2 YNFKEQ. Trimming took 0 bases from V and 7 from J; bases not matched to a gene: 8. CDR3 amino acids: CASSQDLGLAGRVGELFF. CDR3 DNA: TGTGCCAGCAGCCAAGATCTGGGACTAGCGGGGAGGGTCGGGGAGCTGTTTTTT.

This rearrangement joins TRBV21-1 to TRBJ1-6; whether TRBD1, the table's D call, matches the DNA was not checked. TRBV21-1 has pseudogene status. The CDR3 covers 17 residues. This chain's CDR3 is CASSALDDRAYNSPLHF. CDR3 bases: TGTGCCAGCAGCGCCTTAGACGACAGGGCCTATAATTCACCCCTCCACTTT.

The chain recombines TRBV5-1 with TRBJ2-1; TRBD2 might be the D (5 bases). Germline V gene sequence: CDR1 SGHRS, CDR2 YFSETQ. The CDR3 contains 16 residues. Trimming removed 0 bases at V and 0 bases at J, with 10 bases between. The CDR3 region is CASSLAPGSSYNEQFF. The CDR3 coding sequence is TGCGCCAGCAGCTTGGCCCCGGGGAGCTCCTACAATGAGCAGTTCTTC.

V is TRBV6-5 and J is TRBJ1-2; 11 bases align to TRBD1. V shed 6 bases, J shed 6 bases, and the junction held 6 bases outside the gene matches. Germline V lookup: CDR1 MNHEY, CDR2 SVGAGI. The CDR3 runs to 14 residues. This CDR3 is CASSSDRGRNGYTF. The CDR3 DNA reads as TGTGCCAGCAGCTCGGACAGGGGGCGGAATGGCTACACCTTC.